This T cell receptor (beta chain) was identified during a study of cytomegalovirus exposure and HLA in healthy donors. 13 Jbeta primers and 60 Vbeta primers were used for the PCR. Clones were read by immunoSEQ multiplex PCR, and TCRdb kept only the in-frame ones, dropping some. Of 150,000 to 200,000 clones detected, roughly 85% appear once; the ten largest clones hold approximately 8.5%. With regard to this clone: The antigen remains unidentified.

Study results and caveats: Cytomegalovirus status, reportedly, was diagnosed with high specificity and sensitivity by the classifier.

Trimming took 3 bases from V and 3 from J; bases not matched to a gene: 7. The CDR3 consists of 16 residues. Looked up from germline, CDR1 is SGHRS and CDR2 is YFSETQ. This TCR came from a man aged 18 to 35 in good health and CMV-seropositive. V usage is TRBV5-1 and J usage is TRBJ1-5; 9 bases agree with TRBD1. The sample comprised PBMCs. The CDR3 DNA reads TGCGCCAGCAGCTGGAGGGACAGGGCCTACAATCAGCCCCAGCATTTT. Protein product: CASSWRDRAYNQPQHF.